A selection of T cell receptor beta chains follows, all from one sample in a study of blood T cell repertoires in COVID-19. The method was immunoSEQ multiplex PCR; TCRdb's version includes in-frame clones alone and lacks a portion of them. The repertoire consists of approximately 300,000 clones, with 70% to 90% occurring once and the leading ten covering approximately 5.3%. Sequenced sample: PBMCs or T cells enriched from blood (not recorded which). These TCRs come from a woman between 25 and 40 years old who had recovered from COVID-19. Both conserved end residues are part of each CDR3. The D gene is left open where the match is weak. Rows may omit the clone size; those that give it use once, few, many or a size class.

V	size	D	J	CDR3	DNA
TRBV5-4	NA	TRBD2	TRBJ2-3	CASSVGLAGGVDTQYF	TGTGCCAGCAGCGTGGGACTAGCGGGGGGAGTGGATACGCAGTATTTT
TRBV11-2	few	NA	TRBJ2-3	CASSSTPLRGTDTQYF	TGTGCCAGCAGCTCAACCCCGTTGCGGGGCACAGATACGCAGTATTTT
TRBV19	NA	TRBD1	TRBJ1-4	CATRTGVAGEKLFF	TGTGCCACCAGGACAGGGGTAGCGGGCGAAAAACTGTTTTTT
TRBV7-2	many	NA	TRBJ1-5	CASSLVRASGNQPQHF	TGTGCCAGCAGCTTAGTTAGGGCCAGCGGGAATCAGCCCCAGCATTTT
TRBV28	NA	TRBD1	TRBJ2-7	CASSLGGLTTGGDYEQYF	TGTGCCAGCAGCCTTGGGGGTCTAACAACAGGGGGCGATTACGAGCAGTACTTC
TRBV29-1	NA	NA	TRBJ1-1	CSVERVQTEAFF	TGCAGCGTTGAGAGGGTCCAGACTGAAGCTTTCTTT
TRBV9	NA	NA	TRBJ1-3	CASSVAGTARAGNTIYF	TGTGCCAGCAGCGTAGCTGGAACCGCGAGGGCTGGAAACACCATATATTTT
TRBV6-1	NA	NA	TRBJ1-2	CASSEVGRSRGYTF	TGTGCCAGCAGTGAAGTCGGGAGGTCCCGTGGCTACACCTTC
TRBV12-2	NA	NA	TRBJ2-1	CASRLDTSGAPMSESNEQFF	TGTGCAAGTCGCTTAGATACTAGCGGGGCCCCCATGTCAGAAAGTAATGAGCAGTTCTTC
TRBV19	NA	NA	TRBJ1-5	CASSIRRGFNQPQHF	TGTGCCAGTAGTATCCGCAGGGGTTTCAATCAGCCCCAGCATTTT
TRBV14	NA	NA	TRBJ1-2	CASSPPGLWNYGYTF	TGTGCCAGCAGCCCACCAGGATTATGGAACTATGGCTACACCTTC
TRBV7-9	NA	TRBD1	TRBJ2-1	CASSPGQGRYNEQFF	TGTGCCAGCAGCCCGGGACAGGGCCGATACAATGAGCAGTTCTTC
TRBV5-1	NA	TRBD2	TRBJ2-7	CASSLFSGGSYEQYF	TGCGCCAGCAGCTTGTTTAGCGGGGGTTCCTACGAGCAGTACTTC
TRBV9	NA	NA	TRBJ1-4	CASSAKGSNEKLFF	TGTGCCAGCAGCGCCAAAGGGAGCAATGAAAAACTGTTTTTT
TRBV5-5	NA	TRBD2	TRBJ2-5	CASSTSGGAQETQYF	TGTGCCAGCAGCACTAGCGGGGGAGCCCAAGAGACCCAGTACTTC